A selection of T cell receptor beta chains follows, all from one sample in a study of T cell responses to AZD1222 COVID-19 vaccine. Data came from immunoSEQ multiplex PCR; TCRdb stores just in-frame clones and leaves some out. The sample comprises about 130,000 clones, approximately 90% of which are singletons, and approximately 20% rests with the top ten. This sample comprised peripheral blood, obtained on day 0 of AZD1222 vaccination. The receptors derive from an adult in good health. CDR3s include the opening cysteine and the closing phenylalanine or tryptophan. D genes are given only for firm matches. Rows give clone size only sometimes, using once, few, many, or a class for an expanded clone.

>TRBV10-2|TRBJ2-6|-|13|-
CASSVTGANVLTF
TGCGCCAGCAGTGTCACTGGGGCCAACGTCCTGACTTTC
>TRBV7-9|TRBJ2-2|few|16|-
CASSHGAAQATGELFF
TGTGCCAGCAGCCATGGGGCAGCACAAGCAACCGGGGAGCTGTTTTTT
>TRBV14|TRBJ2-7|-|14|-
CASSQQGGPYEQYF
TGTGCCAGCAGCCAACAGGGGGGCCCTTACGAGCAGTACTTC
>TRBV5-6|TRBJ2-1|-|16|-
CASSWGTPGPYNEQFF
TGTGCCAGCAGCTGGGGTACACCGGGCCCCTACAATGAGCAGTTCTTC
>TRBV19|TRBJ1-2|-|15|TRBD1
CASSRTGIKDYGYTF
TGTGCCAGTAGTCGGACAGGGATAAAGGACTATGGCTACACCTTC
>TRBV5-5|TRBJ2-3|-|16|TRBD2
CASSFLKTSGADTQYF
TGTGCCAGCAGCTTTCTAAAGACTAGCGGGGCAGATACGCAGTATTTT
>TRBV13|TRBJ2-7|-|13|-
CASSWTKANEQYF
TGTGCCAGCAGCTGGACCAAGGCCAATGAGCAGTACTTC
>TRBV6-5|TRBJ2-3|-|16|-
CASSYGTGPHTDTQYF
TGTGCCAGCAGTTACGGTACAGGGCCCCACACTGATACGCAGTATTTT
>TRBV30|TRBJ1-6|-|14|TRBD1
CAWERDRSRSPLHF
TGTGCCTGGGAACGGGACAGGTCAAGATCACCCCTCCACTTT
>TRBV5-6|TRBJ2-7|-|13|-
CASSLARWVEQYF
TGTGCCAGCAGCTTGGCCAGATGGGTCGAGCAGTACTTC
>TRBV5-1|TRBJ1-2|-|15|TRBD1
CASSLSGQGGYGYTF
TGCGCCAGCAGCTTGTCGGGACAGGGTGGCTATGGCTACACCTTC
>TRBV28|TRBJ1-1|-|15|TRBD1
CASRESGTGGTEAFF
TGTGCCAGCAGGGAAAGTGGGACAGGGGGTACTGAAGCTTTCTTT
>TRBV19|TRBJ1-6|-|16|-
CASSIGASSYNSPLHF
TGTGCCAGTAGTATTGGCGCATCCTCCTATAATTCACCCCTCCACTTT
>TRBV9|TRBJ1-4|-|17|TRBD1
CASSPGTGGDYGEKLFF
TGTGCCAGCAGTCCCGGGACAGGGGGCGATTATGGTGAAAAACTGTTTTTT
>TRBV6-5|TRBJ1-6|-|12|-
CASSYSYSPLHF
TGTGCCAGCAGTTACTCGTATTCACCCCTCCACTTT
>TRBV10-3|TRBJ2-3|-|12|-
CAISGTEDTQYF
TGTGCCATCAGTGGGACGGAGGATACGCAGTATTTT
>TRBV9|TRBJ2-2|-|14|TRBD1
CASTLDRDAGELFF
TGTGCCAGCACCCTCGACAGGGACGCCGGGGAGCTGTTTTTT
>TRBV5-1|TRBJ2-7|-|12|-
CASSLETDEQYF
TGCGCCAGCAGCTTGGAGACCGACGAGCAGTACTTC
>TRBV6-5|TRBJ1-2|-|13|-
CASSPGGSYGYTF
TGTGCCAGCAGCCCCGGAGGGTCCTATGGCTACACCTTC
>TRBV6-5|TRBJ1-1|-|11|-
CASSYASEAFF
TGTGCCAGCAGTTACGCCTCTGAAGCTTTCTTT
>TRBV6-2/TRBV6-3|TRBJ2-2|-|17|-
CASSYRPSAANTGELFF
TGTGCCAGCAGTTACCGCCCTAGCGCCGCGAACACCGGGGAGCTGTTTTTT
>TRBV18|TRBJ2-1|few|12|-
CASSPPKYEQFF
TGTGCCAGCTCACCACCGAAATATGAGCAGTTCTTC
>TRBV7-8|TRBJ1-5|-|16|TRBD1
CASSSFGQASSQPQHF
TGTGCCAGCAGTTCTTTCGGACAGGCCTCTTCTCAGCCCCAGCATTTT
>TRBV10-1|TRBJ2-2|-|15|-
CASSARPNGIGELFF
TGCGCCAGCAGTGCTAGACCGAACGGGATCGGGGAGCTGTTTTTT
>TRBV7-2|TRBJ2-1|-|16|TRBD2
CASSLEALAVRGEQFF
TGTGCCAGCAGCTTAGAGGCACTAGCGGTGCGGGGTGAGCAGTTCTTC
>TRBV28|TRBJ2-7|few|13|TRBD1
CASVGTGGGEQYF
TGTGCCAGCGTCGGGACAGGGGGAGGCGAGCAGTACTTC
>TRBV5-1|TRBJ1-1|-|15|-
CASSLEVDQNTEAFF
TGCGCCAGCAGCTTGGAGGTAGACCAGAACACTGAAGCTTTCTTT
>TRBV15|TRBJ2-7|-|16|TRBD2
CATSRDLASGSYEQYF
TGTGCCACCAGCAGAGACCTGGCTAGCGGATCCTACGAGCAGTACTTC
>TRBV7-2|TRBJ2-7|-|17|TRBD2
CASSLDGDLRGGREQYF
TGTGCCAGCAGCTTAGATGGGGACTTGCGGGGGGGCCGGGAGCAGTACTTC